Below, 20 T cell receptor beta chains from the same sample are listed, as sequenced in a study of post-analysis software for immune sequencing data. Regarding the study as a whole: TRBV5-6, TRBV5-1 and TRBV20-1 were among 4 or 5 TRBV segments more frequent in patients than controls.

These receptors' targets are unknown. Unique molecular identifiers were carried by the TCR beta cDNA libraries. TCRdb independently ran MiXCR on the PCR reads; one entry per CDR3 protein. The repertoire holds 750,000 to 950,000 distinct CDR3 sequences, about 45% seen once, with around 4.7% in the top ten. Specimen: blood. The receptors here all came from a girl between 5 and 17 years old with multiple sclerosis.

V gene TRBV20-1 combines with J gene TRBJ1-2, with no clear D. Trimming shortened V by 3 bases and J by 5 bases, and 19 bases separated the two germline ends. CDR1 and CDR2 from the germline V gene are DFQATT and SNEGSKA (reference sequence). This CDR3 has 15 residues. The CDR3 loop reads CSASRARKVGYGYTF. The CDR3 region has the DNA TGCAGTGCTAGCCGCGCCAGGAAAGTGGGGTATGGCTACACCTTC.

This clonotype was picked up a small number of times. The CDR3 here is CASSNDGNGYTF. CDR3 DNA sequence: TGCGCCAGCAGTAATGACGGTAATGGCTACACCTTC. The chain recombines TRBV10-2 with TRBJ1-2; no definite D call. V lost 5 bases and J 6 bases, leaving 10 bases between the germline ends. The CDR3 length is 12 residues. Germline V lookup: CDR1 WSHSY, CDR2 SAAADI.

This sequence joins TRBV20-1 and TRBJ1-5; 7 nucleotides match TRBD1. Germline V lookup: CDR1 DFQATT, CDR2 SNEGSKA (reference sequence). The CDR3 totals 12 residues. CDR3 coding DNA: TGCAAAGAAGACAGGGCCCATCAGCCCCAGCATTTT. This translates into CKEDRAHQPQHF.

This chain joins TRBV7-9 and TRBJ2-1; D gene ambiguous. Germline V gives CDR1 SEHNR, CDR2 FQNEAQ (reference sequence). The germline V and J ends were trimmed by 4 bases and 0 bases, with 7 bases remaining between them. The CDR3 is 14 amino acids. CDR3: CASSSWSSYNEQFF. CDR3 nucleotide sequence: TGTGCCAGCAGCTCGTGGAGCTCCTACAATGAGCAGTTCTTC.

V gene TRBV13 combines with J gene TRBJ2-7; 10 positions agree with TRBD2. The germline V gene encodes CDR1 PRHDT and CDR2 FYEKMQ (reference sequence). The V segment lost 0 bases and the J segment 5 bases; nucleotides outside the gene matches: 7. CDR3 length: 16 amino acids. The CDR3 bases are TGTGCCAGCAGCTTAGGCCTAGCGGGAGTATCCCACGAGCAGTACTTC. This gives the protein CASSLGLAGVSHEQYF.

This clonotype was picked up a small number of times. J is TRBJ2-1 and V is TRBV29-1; TRBD2 might be the D (5 bases). CDR1 and CDR2 (germline): SQVTM, ANQGSEA. This CDR3 is 16 amino acids long. V was pared by 0 bases and J by 5 bases, with 17 bases between. The CDR3 DNA is TGCAGCGTTGAAGATAGTAGTCTAGCAAGAAACAATGAGCAGTTCTTC. Its protein product is CSVEDSSLARNNEQFF.

This clonotype was seen only a few times. The rearrangement joins TRBV7-9 to TRBJ2-5, with TRBD1 identical over 9 bases. V gave up 4 bases and J gave up 4 bases; unmatched junction bases: 1. CDR3 size: 13 residues. Germline loops: CDR1 SEHNR, CDR2 FQNEAQ (reference sequence). The CDR3 DNA reads TGTGCCAGCAGCTCGGACAGGGGAGAGACCCAGTACTTC. It codes for CASSSDRGETQYF.

This clonotype has ten or more counts. The rearrangement links TRBV29-1 to TRBJ2-1; the D is unclear. V lost 3 bases and J lost 7, with 7 bases in between. The length of the CDR3 is 11 residues. The germline V gene has CDR1 SQVTM and CDR2 ANQGSEA. This chain's CDR3 is CSVESENEQFF. CDR3 coding DNA: TGCAGCGTTGAGTCGGAAAATGAGCAGTTCTTC.

This chain joins TRBV15 and TRBJ2-1, with D possibly being TRBD2 (5 bases). The J call may be incorrect, as the DNA end agrees better with TRBJ2-7. The CDR3 has 17 amino acids. CDR1 and CDR2 (germline): LNHNV, YYDKDF (reference sequence). This CDR3 reads CATSRDPSGKAYNEQYF. The CDR3 bases are TGTGCCACCAGCAGAGATCCAAGCGGTAAAGCCTACAATGAGCAGTACTTC.

The V and J genes are TRBV7-6 and TRBJ1-2; 9 bases are a match to TRBD1. Germline loops: CDR1 SGHVS, CDR2 FNYEAQ. CDR3 length: 17 amino acids. After removal of 5 bases from V and 1 base from J, the junction contained 11 bases not matched to a gene. The DNA of the CDR3 is TGTGCCAGCAGCGATCGGCGCACAGGGGGCTTTAACTATGGCTACACCTTC. Its translation is CASSDRRTGGFNYGYTF.

The CDR3 DNA reads TGTGCCAGCAGCCAAGATCTAGCGGGAGCGGCGCAGTATTTT. Translation gives CASSQDLAGAAQYF. V gene TRBV4-2 combines with J gene TRBJ2-3, with 10 bases identical to TRBD2. V was pared by 0 bases and J by 10 bases, with 4 bases of the junction left unmatched. Germline V gene data show CDR1 as LGHNA and CDR2 as YNFKEQ. This CDR3 region has 14 residues.

In DNA form, the CDR3 reads TGTGCCAGCAGTGGTCCCCAGAGGGGCGCGGACTATGGCTACACCTTC. This codes for CASSGPQRGADYGYTF. The gene calls are TRBV25-1 and TRBJ1-2, with TRBD1 as a possible D gene (5 bases). There are 16 residues in the CDR3. Trimming took 4 bases from V and 3 from J, leaving 18 bases between them. Germline lookup yields CDR1 MGHDK and CDR2 SYGVNS.

This clonotype was found a few times. Its ends do not fully match the called genes, so a read error is possible. The rearrangement joins TRBV7-7 to TRBJ2-5; no clear D gene. CDR1 and CDR2 (germline): SSHAT, FNYEAQ (reference sequence). This CDR3 contains 14 residues. The CDR3: CASSLATDQETQYF. The CDR3 DNA is TGTGCTAGCAGCCTCGCCACAGACCAAGAGACCCAGTACTTC. Combining the CDR3 with reference TRBV7-7 and TRBJ2-5 gives the whole variable domain GAGVSQSPRYKVTKRGQDVTLRCDPISSHATLYWYQQALGQGPEFLTYFNYEAQPDKSGLPSDRFSAERPEGSISTLTIQRTEQRDSAMYRCASSLATDQETQYFGPGTRLLVL.

The rearrangement uses TRBV6-2 or TRBV6-3 and TRBJ2-1; TRBD1 is a possible D gene (6 bases). The germline V gene has CDR1 MNHEY and CDR2 SVGEGT. This CDR3 has 12 amino acids. The ends were cut back, 5 bases at V and 7 bases at J, with 9 bases in the middle. This chain's CDR3 is CASSHRVNEQFF. CDR3 in DNA: TGTGCCAGCAGTCACAGGGTTAATGAGCAGTTCTTC.

There are a few counts of this clonotype. V usage is TRBV4-3 and J usage is TRBJ2-7, with 7 bases identical to TRBD2. Looked up from germline, CDR1 is LGHNA and CDR2 is YSLEER. The CDR3 is 15 amino acids. J lost 4 bases, V lost 4 bases, and 10 bases had no gene match. The CDR3 loop reads CASSPRGAGAYEQYF. In nucleotides, the CDR3 is TGCGCCAGCAGCCCCAGAGGGGCGGGAGCGTACGAGCAGTACTTC.

Only a few counts were recorded for this clonotype. This sequence joins TRBV29-1 and TRBJ1-2, with D unclear. This CDR3 spans 12 amino acids. V was trimmed by 7 bases and J by 8 bases, leaving 17 bases between them. Germline V gene lookup returns CDR1 SQVTM and CDR2 ANQGSEA. The CDR3 DNA reads as TGCAGCGCCACGACAACCCCTGAGGGCTACACCTTC. It translates to CSATTTPEGYTF.

V and J are TRBV5-1 and TRBJ2-4; TRBD1 matches 9 bases. The assigned J gene may be wrong: the sequence end matches TRBJ2-7 better. There are 14 residues in the CDR3. Looked up from germline, CDR1 is SGHRS and CDR2 is YFSETQ. Here the CDR3 DNA reads TGCGCCAGCAGCTATGACAGGGGGAACTACGAGCAGTACTTC. This sequence encodes CASSYDRGNYEQYF.

This clonotype was seen a handful of times. V gene TRBV10-3 combines with J gene TRBJ2-7, with D perhaps matching TRBD1 (5 bases). The J call may be wrong; the DNA end is better matched by TRBJ2-5. Germline assignment: CDR1 ENHRY and CDR2 SYGVKD. This CDR3 comprises 14 residues. The chain's CDR3 is CAISERQGGETQYF. The CDR3 nucleotides read TGTGCCATCAGTGAGCGGCAGGGTGGAGAGACCCAGTACTTC.

V is TRBV9 and J is TRBJ1-2; tentatively, D is TRBD1 (6 bases). V lost 5 bases and J lost 0, with 11 bases in between. Germline V lookup: CDR1 SGDLS, CDR2 YYNGEE. The CDR3 consists of 14 residues. In nucleotides, the CDR3 is TGTGCCAGCAGAGGGACATCTGCTAACTATGGCTACACCTTC. It specifies CASRGTSANYGYTF.

This clonotype was recorded a few times. This rearrangement joins TRBV5-1 to TRBJ2-3; possible D gene TRBD2, 5 bases. This CDR3 region has 16 residues. Trimming shortened V by 4 bases and J by 2 bases, and 17 bases separated the two germline ends. The germline gives CDR1 SGHRS, CDR2 YFSETQ. CDR3 nucleotides: TGCGCCAGCAGCCCGGGGAGCGCCTTCTCCACAGATACGCAGTATTTT. It translates to CASSPGSAFSTDTQYF.